This T cell receptor beta chain was sequenced for a study of T cell repertoires in cytomegalovirus infection. Study-wide context: In the study, CMV epitopes included recently identified HLA-C-restricted and well-studied HLA-B-restricted ones. The public TCR beta signatures pointed to both CMV infection and matching HLA type. The study's findings and limits: People with CMV and the relevant HLA were identified by cumulative public TCR beta family frequency. The ex vivo response was dominated by HLA-C-restricted CMV-specific TCR beta clonotypes.

Turning to this clonotype: Its target is not known.

TCRdb analysed the reads with MiXCR anew, one entry per CDR3 protein. The sample yields more than 30,000 distinct CDR3 sequences, approximately 52% seen once. CDR1 and CDR2 from the germline V gene are MNHNY and SVGAGI (reference sequence). The CDR3 has 17 residues. V gave up 6 bases and J gave up 1 base; unmatched junction bases: 12. The specimen comprised CD8+ T cells from cultured PBMCs, sampled from culture after CMV antigen stimulation. The J gene is TRBJ1-5, the V gene TRBV6-6; 7 bases match TRBD1. The TCR was taken from a human donor in good health (CMV status not recorded). Some clones in this sample may be carry-over from other donors' samples. The CDR3 nucleotides read TGTGCCAGCAGCCACGGGACAGTCAGAGGAAGCAATCAGCCCCAGCATTTT. As protein: CASSHGTVRGSNQPQHF.